A single sample is the source of the 18 T cell receptor beta chains below, sequenced in a study of sequential checkpoint blockade in melanoma. Data came from immunoSEQ multiplex PCR; TCRdb stores just in-frame clones and leaves some out. The repertoire holds about 18,000 clones, with approximately 26% as singletons. Specified treatment: randomized to nivolumab then ipilimumab (arm A) or the reverse (arm B). This material consisted of tumor tissue (inferred from file names), taken from a patient given nivolumab and ipilimumab in sequence. The origin of the receptors is a human donor with melanoma.

This clone was found a few times. The V call is TRBV19, the J call TRBJ2-1; possibly TRBD2 for D (6 bases). Germline V gene lookup returns CDR1 LNHDA and CDR2 SQIVND (reference sequence). This CDR3 spans 13 amino acids. Trimming stripped 7 bases from V and 8 bases from J, with 15 bases between. This CDR3 is CASTERRGDEQFF. CDR3 DNA: TGTGCCAGTACTGAACGGAGGGGCGATGAGCAGTTCTTC.

The CDR3, as DNA: TGCGCCAGCAGCTTCAATCAGGGAAATGAGCAGTTCTTC. Translating it yields CASSFNQGNEQFF. The chain joins TRBV23-1 to TRBJ2-1, with D possibly matching TRBD1 (5 bases). TRBV23-1 is an ORF for which the function is uncertain. Trimming removed 6 bases at V and 7 bases at J, with 13 bases between. The CDR3 extends over 13 amino acids.

This clone has only a few counts. As DNA, the CDR3 is TGTGCCAGCAGTTCCCCGCTGGACAGGGGGTTAAATGAGCAGTTCTTC. Protein: CASSSPLDRGLNEQFF. The chain has TRBV28 and TRBJ2-1; 10 bases agree with TRBD1. This CDR3 comprises 16 residues. Germline values: CDR1 MDHEN, CDR2 SYDVKM. V lost 4 bases and J lost 7; bases outside the gene matches: 10.

This clone was observed a few times. V usage is TRBV9 and J usage is TRBJ1-4; D may be TRBD1 (6 bases). Germline V CDR1 and CDR2: SGDLS, YYNGEE. V lost 3 bases, J lost 0 bases, and 9 bases lay in between. CDR3 length: 15 residues. Here the CDR3 reads CASSEGGATNEKLFF. CDR3 DNA: TGTGCCAGCAGCGAAGGGGGGGCAACTAATGAAAAACTGTTTTTT.

This rearrangement joins TRBV6-8 to TRBJ2-7; D is possibly TRBD2 (6 bases). Germline CDR1 reads MNHGY; CDR2 reads SAAAGT. CDR3 length: 13 residues. With 10 bases removed from V and 5 bases from J, the gap between germline ends came to 18 bases. CDR3 DNA: TGTGCCATCAGCCCGGGGTCGGGGGACGAGCAGTACTTC. Encoded protein: CAISPGSGDEQYF.

The sample holds many counts of this clone. The CDR3 DNA follows: TGTGCCCACGGCAGGGCGACGTCCTACGAGCAGTACTTC. Protein: CAHGRATSYEQYF. The rearrangement uses TRBV6-8 and TRBJ2-7, with D perhaps matching TRBD1 (5 bases). The germline CDR1 and CDR2 sequences are MNHGY and SAAAGT. The length of the CDR3 is 13 residues. Trimming left V 11 bases short and J 1 base short, with 15 bases between.

The V gene is TRBV10-2, the J gene TRBJ2-7; D remains ambiguous. The CDR3 is made up of 13 amino acids. Trimming removed 1 base from V and 7 bases from J, with 11 bases in between. CDR1 and CDR2 (germline): WSHSY, SAAADI. The CDR3 region has the DNA TGCGCCAGCAGTGAGTTAGGGTCTAGGGAGCAGTACTTC. Encoded protein: CASSELGSREQYF.

This clone was detected a few times. The rearrangement links TRBV4-1 to TRBJ1-5, with D unclear. V was shortened by 1 base and J by 0 bases, with 7 bases between the two germline ends. Germline V gives CDR1 MGHRA, CDR2 YSYEKL. The CDR3 runs 15 residues. The CDR3 region is CASSQGLDSNQPQHF. The DNA for the CDR3 is TGCGCCAGCAGCCAAGGGCTCGATAGCAATCAGCCCCAGCATTTT.

This clone was observed a few times. The rearrangement links TRBV9 to TRBJ2-5; 13 bases agree with TRBD2. Germline V CDR1 and CDR2: SGDLS, YYNGEE. The CDR3 has 17 residues. Trimming took 7 bases from V and 4 from J; bases not matched to a gene: 13. The CDR3, as DNA: TGTGCCAGCGGGGACGGGACTAGCGGGATCGGAGTAGAGACCCAGTACTTC. Protein sequence: CASGDGTSGIGVETQYF.

The J gene is TRBJ2-3, the V gene TRBV14, with D maybe TRBD1 (6 bases). The V end lost 1 base, the J end lost 6 bases, and 14 bases lay between the germline ends. The germline CDR1 and CDR2 sequences are SGHDN and FVKESK. This CDR3 spans 15 amino acids. CDR3 DNA sequence: TGTGCCAGCAGCCAAGCTGGACAGTTGATGGATACGCAGTATTTT. This encodes CASSQAGQLMDTQYF.

This clone was observed a handful of times. In nucleotides, the CDR3 is TGTGCCAGCAGTTACTCGTCGGGGCCCAAGAGACCCCAGTACTTC. This gives the protein CASSYSSGPKRPQYF. The gene calls are TRBV6-8 and TRBJ2-5, with D possibly being TRBD1 or TRBD2 (5 bases each). The germline gives CDR1 MNHGY, CDR2 SAAAGT. CDR3 length equals 15 residues. Trimming cost V 0 bases and J 9 bases, with 17 bases left between them.

There are a few counts of this clone. A junction boundary mismatches the germline segment, possibly from a read error. J is TRBJ1-2 and V is TRBV11-3; the D gene is possibly TRBD1 (5 bases). The CDR3 length is 14 residues. The germline V gene encodes CDR1 SGHNT and CDR2 YENEEA. The DNA of the CDR3 is TGTGCCAGCAGCCTAGACAGCAGTAACTATGGCTACACCTTC. Its protein is CASSLDSSNYGYTF.

This clone was seen once. The CDR3 is CASSPRGDAGGSGYTF. CDR3 nucleotide sequence: TGTGCCAGCTCACCACGCGGGGACGCCGGAGGGAGCGGCTACACCTTC. This sequence joins TRBV18 and TRBJ1-2, with D possibly being TRBD1 (5 bases). This CDR3 spans 16 amino acids. V dropped 1 base and J dropped 8 bases, with 20 bases sitting between them. CDR1 is KGHSH, CDR2 LQKENI, per germline.

There are a few counts of this clone. The chain carries TRBV28 and TRBJ1-5, with a possible D match to TRBD1 (5 bases). CDR3 size: 14 residues. In germline, CDR1 is MDHEN, CDR2 SYDVKM. The germline V and J ends were trimmed by 6 bases and 9 bases, with 18 bases remaining between them. CDR3 sequence reads: CASRTAGSGGPQHF. CDR3 DNA sequence: TGTGCCAGCAGAACAGCAGGATCGGGGGGGCCCCAGCATTTT.

The J gene is TRBJ2-6, the V gene TRBV5-1; possibly TRBD2 for D (5 bases). The CDR3 has 16 amino acids. CDR1 and CDR2 from the germline V gene are SGHRS and YFSETQ. V was pared by 6 bases and J by 0 bases, with 13 bases between. CDR3 sequence: CASTQMGSSGANVLTF. In DNA, the CDR3 is TGCGCCAGCACCCAGATGGGGAGCTCTGGGGCCAACGTCCTGACTTTC. Supplemented by reference TRBV5-1 and TRBJ2-6, the full variable domain reads KAGVTQTPRYLIKTRGQQVTLSCSPISGHRSVSWYQQTPGQGLQFLFEYFSETQRNKGNFPGRFSGRQFSNSRSEMNVSTLELGDSALYLCASTQMGSSGANVLTFGAGSRLTVL.

V usage is TRBV11-3 and J usage is TRBJ2-1; weak D call: TRBD2 (7 bases). Per the germline V gene, CDR1 is SGHNT and CDR2 is YENEEA. The CDR3 length is 14 residues. Trimming cost V 2 bases and J 6 bases, with 11 bases left between them. This chain's CDR3 is CASSLMAGANEQFF. The CDR3 nucleotides are TGTGCCAGCAGCTTAATGGCGGGGGCCAATGAGCAGTTCTTC.

This clone was picked up a small number of times. The rearrangement links TRBV6-8 to TRBJ1-4; TRBD1 matches 8 bases. The CDR3 has 18 residues. Germline V gives CDR1 MNHGY, CDR2 SAAAGT. The V segment lost 0 bases and the J segment 3 bases; nucleotides outside the gene matches: 9. CDR3 DNA: TGTGCCAGCAGTTACTCGCTTCAGGGGGCGCTTCCTAATGAAAAACTGTTTTTT. This codes for CASSYSLQGALPNEKLFF.

J is TRBJ2-5 and V is TRBV6-8; D is perhaps TRBD2 (5 bases). There are 15 residues in the CDR3. V lost 4 bases to trimming and J lost 7 bases, with 19 bases between them. Germline loops: CDR1 MNHGY, CDR2 SAAAGT. The CDR3 nucleotides read TGTGCCAGCAGTTCACCCACTAGTTTGTGGGGGACCCAGTACTTC. Its translation is CASSSPTSLWGTQYF.